Listed here is a single T cell receptor (beta chain). Its antigen remains unidentified. This CDR3 contains 14 residues. J gave up 4 bases and V 4 bases, and 4 bases lay outside the gene matches. Per germline, CDR1 SGHTS and CDR2 YDEGEE. Repertoires were generated with immunoSEQ multiplex PCR, while TCRdb's copy carries only in-frame clones and drops some. The sample lists roughly 86,000 clones, about 88% seen once, with just under 4.5% in the top ten. Healthy donors had no documented immune events, such as infections, while sampled. The source of the sample is a study of identifying expanded T cells in peripheral blood. Study results and limitations: Clone count variance between roughly 2-week samples rose with total template count. Differentially abundant clones: about 1.2 between replicates, around 16 at roughly 2 weeks, less than 20 at four.

The sequence was obtained from a person aged 18 to 70 in good health. This rearrangement joins TRBV5-8 to TRBJ1-5, with 8 bases fitting TRBD1. Sequencing was done on a sample of blood. In DNA, the CDR3 is TGTGCCAGCAGCCCCGACAGGGGAAATCAGCCCCAGCATTTT. Translation gives CASSPDRGNQPQHF.